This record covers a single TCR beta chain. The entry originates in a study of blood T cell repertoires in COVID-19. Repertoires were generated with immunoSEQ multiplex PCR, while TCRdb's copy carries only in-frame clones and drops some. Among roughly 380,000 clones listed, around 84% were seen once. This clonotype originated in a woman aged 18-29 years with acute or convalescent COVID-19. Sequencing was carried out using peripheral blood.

Here the CDR3 reads CAWSEGQGYGYTF. The CDR3 bases are TGTGCCTGGAGTGAGGGACAGGGCTATGGCTACACCTTC. The chain joins TRBV30 to TRBJ1-2; TRBD1 matches 9 bases. Germline V gene sequence: CDR1 GTSNPN, CDR2 SVGIG (reference sequence). This CDR3 region has 13 residues. Trimming took 1 base from V and 4 from J; bases not matched to a gene: 1.